The next 31 T cell receptor beta chains were all read from a single sample in a study of blood T cell repertoires in COVID-19. The method was immunoSEQ multiplex PCR; TCRdb's version includes in-frame clones alone and lacks a portion of them. This table holds around 120,000 clones, more than 75% found once. Sequencing was done on a sample of peripheral blood. The receptors come from a woman between 65 and 79 years old with acute or convalescent COVID-19.

The rearrangement joins TRBV29-1 to TRBJ1-1; D gene ambiguous. The germline V and J ends were trimmed by 4 bases and 1 base, with 10 bases remaining between them. This CDR3 region has 13 residues. Looked up from germline, CDR1 is SQVTM and CDR2 is ANQGSEA. CDR3 region: CSVVRFENTEAFF. The CDR3 DNA reads as TGCAGCGTTGTGAGGTTTGAGAACACTGAAGCTTTCTTT.

This rearrangement joins TRBV9 to TRBJ2-3; TRBD1 matches at 7 bases. The ends lost 4 bases at V and 2 bases at J; junction bases unmatched: 7. CDR3 length: 15 amino acids. Germline-derived CDR1 and CDR2 are SGDLS and YYNGEE. CDR3 region: CASSLTGSYTDTQYF. In DNA form, the CDR3 reads TGTGCCAGCAGCTTGACAGGGTCCTACACAGATACGCAGTATTTT.

This sequence joins TRBV6-4 and TRBJ2-2; TRBD1 aligns across 12 bases. The junction had 1 base not matched to a gene; V was cut back by 6 bases and J by 5 bases. The CDR3 length is 14 residues. In germline, CDR1 is MRHNA, CDR2 SNTAGT. The CDR3 here is CASRGQGATGELFF. The CDR3, as DNA: TGTGCCAGCAGGGGACAGGGGGCGACCGGGGAGCTGTTTTTT.

Only one count was recorded for this clone. The chain couples TRBV12-5 to TRBJ2-5; D is unclear. V lost 0 bases, J lost 2 bases, and 7 bases lay in between. Germline values: CDR1 LGHNT, CDR2 FRNRAP. This CDR3 is 14 amino acids long. The CDR3 region is CASGLVKAQETQYF. For the CDR3, the DNA is TGTGCTAGTGGTTTGGTAAAAGCACAAGAGACCCAGTACTTC.

The chain couples TRBV7-9 to TRBJ2-1, with D possibly being TRBD2 (5 bases). The CDR3 length is 14 residues. V lost 5 bases and J 4 bases, leaving 12 bases between the germline ends. Germline assignment: CDR1 SEHNR and CDR2 FQNEAQ (reference sequence). CDR3: CASSAEVRYNEQFF. CDR3 coding DNA: TGTGCCAGCAGCGCGGAGGTGAGATACAATGAGCAGTTCTTC.

V gene TRBV6-5 combines with J gene TRBJ1-2, with TRBD1 identical over 9 bases. The CDR3 length is 13 residues. Per the germline V gene, CDR1 is MNHEY and CDR2 is SVGAGI. V was clipped by 6 bases and J by 8 bases; unmatched bases: 7. The CDR3 nucleotides read TGTGCCAGCAGAGTACAGGGGGCTAGAGGCTACACCTTC. It translates to CASRVQGARGYTF.

The genes are TRBV4-1 and TRBJ2-3, with D tentatively TRBD1 (6 bases). Germline V lookup: CDR1 MGHRA, CDR2 YSYEKL. The V end lost 4 bases, the J end lost 2 bases, and 10 bases lay between the germline ends. CDR3 size: 14 residues. The chain's CDR3 is CASSPTGNTDTQYF. In DNA form, the CDR3 reads TGCGCCAGCAGCCCGACAGGAAACACAGATACGCAGTATTTT.

The chain combines TRBV18 with TRBJ2-5; TRBD2 is a possible D gene (6 bases). The V and J ends lost 0 bases and 2 bases respectively, with 13 bases between them. There are 16 residues in the CDR3. The germline CDR1 and CDR2 sequences are KGHSH and LQKENI. The CDR3 DNA reads TGTGCCAGCTCACCACCAGGGCTAGCGCTGCAAGAGACCCAGTACTTC. It translates to CASSPPGLALQETQYF.

This chain connects TRBV15 to TRBJ2-7; 12 nucleotides line up with TRBD1. V lost 0 bases and J lost 6; bases outside the gene matches: 6. CDR1 and CDR2 (germline): LNHNV, YYDKDF (reference sequence). There are 16 residues in the CDR3. The CDR3 nucleotides are TGTGCCACCAGCAGAGATTTCCGGGACAGGGGGCTCGAGCAGTACTTC. This translates into CATSRDFRDRGLEQYF. Full variable domain (remainder filled in from reference TRBV15 and TRBJ2-7): DAMVIQNPRYQVTQFGKPVTLSCSQTLNHNVMYWYQQKSSQAPKLLFHYYDKDFNNEADTPDNFQSRRPNTSFCFLDIRSPGLGDTAMYLCATSRDFRDRGLEQYFGPGTRLTVT.

The V and J genes are TRBV27 and TRBJ2-1; 8 bases line up with TRBD1. CDR3 length equals 16 residues. The V and J ends lost 5 bases and 10 bases, in that order; junction bases with no gene match: 16. Germline V gene lookup returns CDR1 MNHEY and CDR2 SMNVEV (reference sequence). The CDR3 region has the DNA TGTGCCAGCAGTAGCAGGGGGCGCGGAGCTGGGCAAGAGCAGTTCTTC. The encoded protein is CASSSRGRGAGQEQFF.

To note about this clone: Different DNA sequences within this sample yield the same CDR3. The V and J genes are TRBV28 and TRBJ1-5; 7 nucleotides align to TRBD1. V shed 0 bases, J shed 5 bases, and the junction held 1 base outside the gene matches. Germline V gene lookup returns CDR1 MDHEN and CDR2 SYDVKM. The CDR3 loop spans 14 amino acids. CDR3 DNA sequence: TGTGCCAGCAGTTTATGGCAGGGGGATCAGCCCCAGCATTTT. This translates into CASSLWQGDQPQHF.

The DNA for the CDR3 is TGTGCCTGGAGCCGTACCAGGGGGCCAATGGATGGCTACACCTTC. This codes for CAWSRTRGPMDGYTF. V is TRBV30 and J is TRBJ1-2, with 8 bases that match TRBD1. Germline trimming cut 3 bases from V and 6 bases from J; bases unmatched to any gene: 12. Per the germline V gene, CDR1 is GTSNPN and CDR2 is SVGIG (reference sequence). The CDR3 is made up of 15 amino acids.

This clone appeared once. The chain couples TRBV11-2 to TRBJ2-5, with D possibly being TRBD1 (5 bases). The CDR3 length is 15 residues. Germline CDR1 SGHAT, CDR2 FQNNGV. Trimming pared 1 base from V and 3 bases from J, leaving 12 bases between. The CDR3 is CASSLVGIREETQYF. The DNA of the CDR3 is TGTGCCAGCAGCTTAGTGGGCATCAGGGAAGAGACCCAGTACTTC.

This clone was seen just once. V is TRBV27 and J is TRBJ1-1; no clear D gene. This CDR3 comprises 14 residues. The V gene's germline CDR1 is MNHEY and CDR2 SMNVEV (reference sequence). V shed 2 bases and J shed 4 bases, with 11 bases lying between them. DNA of the CDR3: TGTGCCAGCAGTTTAACGGTCCGGAGCACTGAAGCTTTCTTT. Translated: CASSLTVRSTEAFF.

The rearrangement uses TRBV28 and TRBJ2-3; a possible D gene is TRBD2 (5 bases). The germline gives CDR1 MDHEN, CDR2 SYDVKM. V dropped 5 bases and J dropped 0 bases, with 12 bases sitting between them. The CDR3 runs to 15 residues. The CDR3 DNA sequence: TGTGCCAGCAGTACCATCCAGCGGAGCACAGATACGCAGTATTTT. Amino acid sequence: CASSTIQRSTDTQYF. The full variable domain, in which reference TRBV28 and TRBJ2-3 provide the parts outside the CDR3, is DVKVTQSSRYLVKRTGEKVFLECVQDMDHENMFWYRQDPGLGLRLIYFSYDVKMKEKGDIPEGYSVSREKKERFSLILESASTNQTSMYLCASSTIQRSTDTQYFGPGTRLTVL.

This clone was seen just once. The chain is built from TRBV7-5 and TRBJ1-5; the listed D gene, TRBD1, was not tested against the DNA. TRBV7-5 is a pseudogene segment. The CDR3 sequence is 16 residues long. The CDR3 nucleotides read TGTGTCAGAAGCATTTCCCCCCAGGTTAGCAATCAGCCCCAGCATTTT. This sequence encodes CVRSISPQVSNQPQHF.

The J gene is TRBJ1-2, the V gene TRBV4-2; D remains ambiguous. CDR3 length equals 14 residues. The germline V gene encodes CDR1 LGHNA and CDR2 YNFKEQ. V shed 0 bases and J shed 1 base, with 6 bases lying between them. The CDR3 DNA reads TGTGCCAGCAGCCAAGAAAGAGTTAACTATGGCTACACCTTC. The encoded protein is CASSQERVNYGYTF.

This chain joins TRBV19 and TRBJ1-2; D uncertain. Germline V gives CDR1 LNHDA, CDR2 SQIVND (reference sequence). V lost 5 bases and J lost 8, with 12 bases in between. CDR3 length equals 12 residues. CDR3 region: CASSPRSWGYTF. In nucleotides, the CDR3 is TGTGCCAGTAGTCCGCGGAGTTGGGGCTACACCTTC.

V is TRBV5-1 and J is TRBJ1-1, with 9 bases fitting TRBD1. This CDR3 contains 15 residues. The junction had 9 bases not matched to a gene; V was cut back by 4 bases and J by 5 bases. CDR1 is SGHRS, CDR2 YFSETQ, per germline. CDR3 loop: CASSQTGGEGTEAFF. The CDR3 DNA reads as TGCGCCAGCAGCCAGACAGGGGGAGAAGGAACTGAAGCTTTCTTT.

The chain couples TRBV24-1 to TRBJ2-2; 8 nucleotides agree with TRBD1. The V segment lost 3 bases and the J segment 0 bases; nucleotides outside the gene matches: 5. CDR1 and CDR2 (germline): KGHDR, SFDVKD. This CDR3 is 17 amino acids long. CDR3 DNA: TGTGCCACCAGTGATGGTTGGACAGGGACGAACACCGGGGAGCTGTTTTTT. Its translation: CATSDGWTGTNTGELFF.

The chain is built from TRBV24-1 and TRBJ2-1; tentatively, D is TRBD1 (5 bases). The CDR3 consists of 11 residues. V dropped 6 bases and J dropped 12 bases, with 11 bases sitting between them. CDR1 KGHDR and CDR2 SFDVKD come from the germline V gene. CDR3 DNA sequence: TGTGCCACCAGTATAGACAGCATGCAGTTCTTC. Its protein product is CATSIDSMQFF.

This clone has just a few counts. V gene TRBV2 combines with J gene TRBJ2-1, with a tentative D call TRBD1 (6 bases). Trimming pared 2 bases from V and 5 bases from J, leaving 16 bases between. Germline loops: CDR1 SNHLY, CDR2 FYNNEI. The CDR3 runs to 16 residues. CDR3 amino acids: CASSELYGTNDNEQFF. The CDR3 DNA reads TGTGCCAGCAGTGAACTTTACGGGACAAATGACAATGAGCAGTTCTTC.

This sequence joins TRBV14 and TRBJ1-1; 7 nucleotides agree with TRBD1. Germline CDR1 reads SGHDN; CDR2 reads FVKESK. This CDR3 contains 13 residues. Trimming took 2 bases from V and 6 from J; bases not matched to a gene: 3. In DNA, the CDR3 is TGTGCCAGCAGCCAAACTCAGGGGGCTGAAGCTTTCTTT. The encoded protein is CASSQTQGAEAFF.

CDR3 nucleotide sequence: TGTGCCAGCAGTAGGACTAGCGGGTCCGGAGAGACCCAGTACTTC. This translates into CASSRTSGSGETQYF. This chain joins TRBV2 and TRBJ2-5; 11 bases align to TRBD2. Germline V lookup: CDR1 SNHLY, CDR2 FYNNEI. J gave up 4 bases and V 5 bases, and 6 bases lay outside the gene matches. The CDR3 contains 15 residues.

The rearrangement joins TRBV7-3 to TRBJ1-1, with TRBD1 matching 7 bases. After removal of 1 base from V and 2 bases from J, the junction contained 10 bases not matched to a gene. CDR1 and CDR2 from the germline V gene are SGHTA and FQGTGA. The CDR3 has 17 residues. The CDR3 loop reads CASSLNILTGLNTEAFF. As DNA, the CDR3 is TGTGCCAGCAGCTTAAATATATTGACAGGGCTAAACACTGAAGCTTTCTTT.

This clone was seen a single time. The chain is built from TRBV28 and TRBJ1-2; D possibly corresponds to TRBD1 (6 bases). Deletions cut 4 bases from V and 7 bases from J, with 10 bases between. CDR3 length: 12 amino acids. Germline loops: CDR1 MDHEN, CDR2 SYDVKM. The CDR3 DNA sequence: TGTGCCAGCAGTTGGACAGAAAGTGGCTACACCTTC. Protein: CASSWTESGYTF.

As concerns this clone: Other DNA sequences in this specimen translate into the identical CDR3. The chain joins TRBV7-9 to TRBJ1-1, with TRBD1 as a possible D gene (5 bases). Trimming took off 2 bases at V and 4 bases at J, with 8 bases between the two ends. CDR1 SEHNR and CDR2 FQNEAQ come from the germline V gene (reference sequence). The CDR3 runs 13 residues. The DNA of the CDR3 is TGTGCCAGCAGCTTATCCGGGGGCACTGAAGCTTTCTTT. Protein product: CASSLSGGTEAFF.

This rearrangement joins TRBV9 to TRBJ2-3; tentatively, D is TRBD1 (5 bases). Trimming removed 0 bases from V and 0 bases from J, with 14 bases in between. CDR3 size: 17 residues. Germline V CDR1 and CDR2: SGDLS, YYNGEE. The CDR3 nucleotides are TGTGCCAGCAGCGTAGGTCGACAGCCCATTAGCACAGATACGCAGTATTTT. As protein: CASSVGRQPISTDTQYF.

The chain recombines TRBV6-5 with TRBJ2-1, with 10 bases identical to TRBD1. The CDR3 spans 15 residues. The germline gives CDR1 MNHEY, CDR2 SVGAGI. Trimming removed 6 bases from V and 6 bases from J; junction bases left unmatched: 8. CDR3 bases: TGTGCCAGCAGCTCCCGGGGACAGGGGTTCAATGAGCAGTTCTTC. Its translation: CASSSRGQGFNEQFF.

The chain recombines TRBV28 with TRBJ2-1, with 10 positions matching TRBD2. The CDR3 runs 17 residues. CDR1 MDHEN and CDR2 SYDVKM come from the germline V gene. Unmatched junction bases numbered 12, after V lost 1 base and J lost 9 bases. CDR3: CASSLYHLSGGGFEQFF. The DNA for the CDR3 is TGTGCCAGCAGTTTATACCACCTGAGCGGGGGGGGCTTTGAGCAGTTCTTC.

This sequence joins TRBV30 and TRBJ2-3, with TRBD2 identical over 10 bases. Germline V gene lookup returns CDR1 GTSNPN and CDR2 SVGIG (reference sequence). This CDR3 comprises 14 residues. V was clipped by 4 bases and J by 1 base; unmatched bases: 2. Written as DNA, the CDR3 is TGTGCCTGGACTAGCGGGGGACGCACAGATACGCAGTATTTT. Translation gives CAWTSGGRTDTQYF.